This is a list of T cell receptor beta chains from one sample in a study of neurological immune-mediated disorders. TCRdb itself ran the 5' RACE reads through MiXCR, one entry per CDR3 protein. The table has 20,000 to 30,000 distinct CDR3 sequences, 13% seen once; the top ten hold 16%. The sample taken for sequencing was PBMCs. These receptor sequences come from a woman aged 35 to 49 with HTLV-1-associated myelopathy (HAM/TSP). Each CDR3 is given with its conserved first and last residue. D genes are given only for firm matches. Clone size is stated in some rows and not others, as once, few, many or a class when expanded.

V gene: TRBV4-2
J gene: TRBJ1-1
D gene: -
clone size: many
CDR3 DNA: TGTGCCAGCAGCCCCTACTTCGGGGTGAACACTGAAGCTTTCTTT
CDR3 protein: CASSPYFGVNTEAFF

V gene: TRBV7-9
J gene: TRBJ2-1
D gene: -
clone size: many
CDR3 DNA: TGTGCCAGCAGCTTAAGCAGGGATAATGAGCAGTTCTTC
CDR3 protein: CASSLSRDNEQFF

V gene: TRBV20-1
J gene: TRBJ2-5
D gene: TRBD2
clone size: many
CDR3 DNA: TGCAGTGCTAGAGCTCTCCGGGGACTAGGGGGACAAGAGACCCAGTACTTC
CDR3 protein: CSARALRGLGGQETQYF

V gene: TRBV30
J gene: TRBJ2-1
D gene: -
clone size: many
CDR3 DNA: TGTGCCTGGCGAAAATTTAGAAGGGTCTACAATGAGCAGTTCTTC
CDR3 protein: CAWRKFRRVYNEQFF

V gene: TRBV7-2
J gene: TRBJ2-3
D gene: -
clone size: many
CDR3 DNA: TGTGCCAGCAGCTCCTATGCAGATACGCAGTATTTT
CDR3 protein: CASSSYADTQYF

V gene: TRBV4-2
J gene: TRBJ2-1
D gene: -
clone size: many
CDR3 DNA: TGTGCCAGCAGCCAAGATCTAAGGGGGGTATCGGGAAATGAGCAGTTCTTC
CDR3 protein: CASSQDLRGVSGNEQFF

V gene: TRBV20-1
J gene: TRBJ2-5
D gene: TRBD2
clone size: many
CDR3 DNA: TGCAGTGCTAACGACGGGGGGGGCGCAATAAAGACCCAGTACTTC
CDR3 protein: CSANDGGGAIKTQYF

V gene: TRBV7-8
J gene: TRBJ1-6
D gene: TRBD1
clone size: many
CDR3 DNA: TGTGCCAGCAGCCGCGGGACAGAATTCGGTTCCTATAATTCACCCCTCCACTTT
CDR3 protein: CASSRGTEFGSYNSPLHF

V gene: TRBV27
J gene: TRBJ1-1
D gene: -
clone size: many
CDR3 DNA: TGTGCCAGGAGACAGGCAAACACTGAAGCTTTCTTT
CDR3 protein: CARRQANTEAFF

V gene: TRBV4-1
J gene: TRBJ1-5
D gene: TRBD1
clone size: many
CDR3 DNA: TGCGCCAGCAGCCCCAGGGGGCTGCAGCCCCAGCATTTT
CDR3 protein: CASSPRGLQPQHF

V gene: TRBV10-3
J gene: TRBJ2-1
D gene: TRBD2
clone size: many
CDR3 DNA: TGTGCCATCAGTATTAGCGGGGGGACCGGCAATGAGCAGTTCTTC
CDR3 protein: CAISISGGTGNEQFF

V gene: TRBV6-1
J gene: TRBJ2-3
D gene: TRBD2
clone size: many
CDR3 DNA: TGTGCCAGCAGTGACTCCGGGACTAGCGGGGATACGCAGTATTTT
CDR3 protein: CASSDSGTSGDTQYF

V gene: TRBV12-3/TRBV12-4
J gene: TRBJ2-4
D gene: -
clone size: once
CDR3 DNA: TGTGCCAGCCCAACCTCAGGGGTTGGAAACATTCAGTACTTC
CDR3 protein: CASPTSGVGNIQYF

V gene: TRBV5-1
J gene: TRBJ2-1
D gene: -
clone size: medium-sized
CDR3 DNA: TGCGCCAGCAGCGTCCGACAGCGGAGCTCCTACAATGAGCAGTTCTTC
CDR3 protein: CASSVRQRSSYNEQFF

V gene: TRBV12-3/TRBV12-4
J gene: TRBJ2-2
D gene: -
clone size: many
CDR3 DNA: TGTGCCAGCAGCCTAAACCCCGGGGAGCTGTTTTTT
CDR3 protein: CASSLNPGELFF

V gene: TRBV3-1
J gene: TRBJ2-3
D gene: -
clone size: many
CDR3 DNA: TGTGCCAGCAGCCAAGCCAGAGGAGACACAGATACGCAGTATTTT
CDR3 protein: CASSQARGDTDTQYF

V gene: TRBV12-3/TRBV12-4
J gene: TRBJ2-3
D gene: TRBD2
clone size: medium-sized
CDR3 DNA: TGTGCCAGCAGTTTGAGCGGGGGACCCGGAGCGCAGTATTTT
CDR3 protein: CASSLSGGPGAQYF

V gene: TRBV5-1
J gene: TRBJ1-1
D gene: TRBD1
clone size: -
CDR3 DNA: TGCTCCAGCAATAACCGGGGACAGGAACCCTCCCCGATGAACACTGAAGCTATCTTC
CDR3 protein: CSSNNRGQEPSPMNTEAIF

V gene: TRBV15
J gene: TRBJ2-2
D gene: -
clone size: many
CDR3 DNA: TGTGCCACCAGCAGTACAGGAGCCAAGGCGGAGCTGTTTTTT
CDR3 protein: CATSSTGAKAELFF

V gene: TRBV5-1
J gene: TRBJ2-7
D gene: TRBD1
clone size: many
CDR3 DNA: TGCGCCAGCAGCTTATTCGAGACAGGGGGTTACGAGCAGTACTTC
CDR3 protein: CASSLFETGGYEQYF

V gene: TRBV19
J gene: TRBJ1-3
D gene: -
clone size: -
CDR3 DNA: TGTGCCAGTAGTATCTCCAGCTCTGGAAACACCATATATTTT
CDR3 protein: CASSISSSGNTIYF

V gene: TRBV12-3/TRBV12-4
J gene: TRBJ2-1
D gene: TRBD2
clone size: -
CDR3 DNA: TGTGCCAGCAGTCCGGGGGCGGGGGGTGAGCAGTTCTTC
CDR3 protein: CASSPGAGGEQFF

V gene: TRBV4-2
J gene: TRBJ2-1
D gene: TRBD2
clone size: many
CDR3 DNA: TGTGCCAGCAGCCAACTGGGACTAGCGGGGGTTAATGAGCAGTTCTTC
CDR3 protein: CASSQLGLAGVNEQFF

V gene: TRBV18
J gene: TRBJ1-1
D gene: -
clone size: many
CDR3 DNA: TGTGCCAGCTCACCAGGATTGGAGAACACTGAAGCTTTCTTT
CDR3 protein: CASSPGLENTEAFF

V gene: TRBV10-3
J gene: TRBJ1-1
D gene: -
clone size: many
CDR3 DNA: TGTGCCATCAGTGAGTCTTCCGGGACTTACACTGAAGCTTTCTTT
CDR3 protein: CAISESSGTYTEAFF

V gene: TRBV5-1
J gene: TRBJ2-3
D gene: TRBD2
clone size: many
CDR3 DNA: TGCGCCAGCAGCCTGGGGAGCGGGAGGGGGAGCACAGATACGCAGTATTTT
CDR3 protein: CASSLGSGRGSTDTQYF

V gene: TRBV29-1
J gene: TRBJ2-1
D gene: TRBD2
clone size: -
CDR3 DNA: TGCAGCGCCCGATCCGGGACTAGCGGCTCCTACAATGAGCAGTTCTTC
CDR3 protein: CSARSGTSGSYNEQFF